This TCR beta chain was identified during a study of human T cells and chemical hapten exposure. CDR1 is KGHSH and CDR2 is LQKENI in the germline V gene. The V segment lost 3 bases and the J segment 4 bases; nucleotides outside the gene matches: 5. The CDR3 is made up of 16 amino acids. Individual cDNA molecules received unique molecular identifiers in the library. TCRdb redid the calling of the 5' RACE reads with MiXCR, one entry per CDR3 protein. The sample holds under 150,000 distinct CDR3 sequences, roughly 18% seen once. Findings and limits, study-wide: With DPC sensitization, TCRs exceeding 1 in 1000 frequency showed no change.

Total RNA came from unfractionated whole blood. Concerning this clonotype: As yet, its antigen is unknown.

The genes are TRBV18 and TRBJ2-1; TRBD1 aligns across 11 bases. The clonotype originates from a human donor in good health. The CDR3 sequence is CASSPGQGVQYNEQFF. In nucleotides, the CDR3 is TGTGCCAGCTCACCGGGACAGGGGGTACAATACAATGAGCAGTTCTTC. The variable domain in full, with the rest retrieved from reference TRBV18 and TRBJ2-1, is NAGVMQNPRHLVRRRGQEARLRCSPMKGHSHVYWYRQLPEEGLKFMVYLQKENIIDESGMPKERFSAEFPKEGPSILRIQQVVRGDSAAYFCASSPGQGVQYNEQFFGPGTRLTVL.